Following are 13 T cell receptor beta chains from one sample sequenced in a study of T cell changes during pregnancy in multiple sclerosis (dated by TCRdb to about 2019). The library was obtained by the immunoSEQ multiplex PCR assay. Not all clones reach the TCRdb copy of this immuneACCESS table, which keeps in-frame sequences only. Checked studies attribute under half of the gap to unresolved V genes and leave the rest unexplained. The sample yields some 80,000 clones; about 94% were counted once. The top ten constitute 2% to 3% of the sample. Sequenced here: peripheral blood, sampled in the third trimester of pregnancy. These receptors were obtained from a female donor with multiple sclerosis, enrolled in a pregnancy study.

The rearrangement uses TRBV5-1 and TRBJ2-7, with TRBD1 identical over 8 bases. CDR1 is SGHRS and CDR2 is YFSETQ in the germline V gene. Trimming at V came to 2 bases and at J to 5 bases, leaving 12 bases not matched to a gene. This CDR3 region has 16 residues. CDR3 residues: CASSLGQGAGWDEQYF. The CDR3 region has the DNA TGCGCCAGCAGCTTAGGTCAGGGGGCCGGCTGGGACGAGCAGTACTTC.

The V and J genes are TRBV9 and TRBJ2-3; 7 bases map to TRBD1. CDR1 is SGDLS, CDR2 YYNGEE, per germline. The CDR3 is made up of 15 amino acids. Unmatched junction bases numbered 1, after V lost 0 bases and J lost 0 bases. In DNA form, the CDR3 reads TGTGCCAGCAGCGTAGGGGGACAGAGCACAGATACGCAGTATTTT. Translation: CASSVGGQSTDTQYF.

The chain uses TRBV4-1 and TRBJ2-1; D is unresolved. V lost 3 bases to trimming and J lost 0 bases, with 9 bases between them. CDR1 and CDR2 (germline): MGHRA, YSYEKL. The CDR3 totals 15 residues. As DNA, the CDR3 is TGCGCCAGCAGCCAGACATCGAGCTCCTACAATGAGCAGTTCTTC. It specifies CASSQTSSSYNEQFF.

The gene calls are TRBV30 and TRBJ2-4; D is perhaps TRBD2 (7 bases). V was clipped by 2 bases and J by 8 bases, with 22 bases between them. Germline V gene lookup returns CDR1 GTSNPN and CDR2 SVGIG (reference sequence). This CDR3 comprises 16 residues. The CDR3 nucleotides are TGTGCCTGGAGTTCCCTACTGGGGGGGGCTCTGGACATTCAGTACTTC. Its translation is CAWSSLLGGALDIQYF.

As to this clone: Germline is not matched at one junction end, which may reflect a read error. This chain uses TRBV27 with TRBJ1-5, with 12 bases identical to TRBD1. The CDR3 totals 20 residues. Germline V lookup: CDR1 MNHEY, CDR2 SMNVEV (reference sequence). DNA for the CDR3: TGTGCCAGCAGTCCCTACAGGGACAGGGGGCTATTATCTAGCCATCAGCCCCAGCATTTT. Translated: CASSPYRDRGLLSSHQPQHF.

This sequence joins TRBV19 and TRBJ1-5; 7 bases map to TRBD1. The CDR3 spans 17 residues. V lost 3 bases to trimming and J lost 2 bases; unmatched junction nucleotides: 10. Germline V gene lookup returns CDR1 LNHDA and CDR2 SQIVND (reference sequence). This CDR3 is CASSIVRGTGGNQPQHF. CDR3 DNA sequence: TGTGCCAGTAGTATCGTTCGTGGTACAGGGGGCAATCAGCCCCAGCATTTT.

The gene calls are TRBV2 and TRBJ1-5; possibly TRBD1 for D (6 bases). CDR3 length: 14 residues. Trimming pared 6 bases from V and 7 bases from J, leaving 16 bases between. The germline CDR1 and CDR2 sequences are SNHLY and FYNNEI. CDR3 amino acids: CASSVQGRWQPQHF. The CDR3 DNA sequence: TGTGCCAGCAGCGTACAGGGAAGGTGGCAGCCCCAGCATTTT.

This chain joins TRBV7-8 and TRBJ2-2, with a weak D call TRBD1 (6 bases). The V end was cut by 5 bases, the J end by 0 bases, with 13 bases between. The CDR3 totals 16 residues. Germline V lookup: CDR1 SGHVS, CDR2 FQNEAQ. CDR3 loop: CASSLLPGANTGELFF. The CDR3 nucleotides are TGTGCCAGCAGCCTCCTGCCAGGGGCGAACACCGGGGAGCTGTTTTTT.

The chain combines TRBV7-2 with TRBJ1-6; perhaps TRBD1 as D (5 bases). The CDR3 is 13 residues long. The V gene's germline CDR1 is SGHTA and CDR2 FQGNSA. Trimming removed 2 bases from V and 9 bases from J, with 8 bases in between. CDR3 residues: CASSLWGVSPLHF. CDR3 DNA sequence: TGTGCCAGCAGCTTATGGGGGGTTTCACCCCTCCACTTT.

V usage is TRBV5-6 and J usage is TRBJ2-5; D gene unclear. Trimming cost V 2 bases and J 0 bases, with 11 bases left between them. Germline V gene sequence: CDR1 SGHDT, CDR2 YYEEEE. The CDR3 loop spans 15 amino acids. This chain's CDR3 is CASSFGVADQETQYF. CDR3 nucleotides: TGTGCCAGCAGCTTTGGAGTGGCAGACCAAGAGACCCAGTACTTC. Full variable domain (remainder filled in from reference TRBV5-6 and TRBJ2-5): DAGVTQSPTHLIKTRGQQVTLRCSPKSGHDTVSWYQQALGQGPQFIFQYYEEEERQRGNFPDRFSGHQFPNYSSELNVNALLLGDSALYLCASSFGVADQETQYFGPGTRLLVL.

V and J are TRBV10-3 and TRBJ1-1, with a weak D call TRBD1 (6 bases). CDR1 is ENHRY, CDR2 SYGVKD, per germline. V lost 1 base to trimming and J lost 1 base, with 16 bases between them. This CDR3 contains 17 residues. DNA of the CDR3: TGTGCCATCAGTGAGTTGGACCGGGACATAAAGAACACTGAAGCTTTCTTT. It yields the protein CAISELDRDIKNTEAFF.

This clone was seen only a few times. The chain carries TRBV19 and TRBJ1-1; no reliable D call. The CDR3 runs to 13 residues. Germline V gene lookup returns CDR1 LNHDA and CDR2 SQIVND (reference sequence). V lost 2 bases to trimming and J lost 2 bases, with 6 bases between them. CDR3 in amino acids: CASSINSNTEAFF. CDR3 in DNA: TGTGCCAGTAGTATAAACAGTAACACTGAAGCTTTCTTT. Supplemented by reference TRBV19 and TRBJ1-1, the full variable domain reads DGGITQSPKYLFRKEGQNVTLSCEQNLNHDAMYWYRQDPGQGLRLIYYSQIVNDFQKGDIAEGYSVSREKKESFPLTVTSAQKNPTAFYLCASSINSNTEAFFGQGTRLTVV.

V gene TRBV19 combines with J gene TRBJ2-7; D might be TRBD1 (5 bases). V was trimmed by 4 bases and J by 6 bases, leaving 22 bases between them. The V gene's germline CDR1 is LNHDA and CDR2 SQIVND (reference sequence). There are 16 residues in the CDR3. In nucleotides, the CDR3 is TGTGCCAGTAGTAAATTGACGACAGCACCAGGCCCCGAGCAGTACTTC. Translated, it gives CASSKLTTAPGPEQYF. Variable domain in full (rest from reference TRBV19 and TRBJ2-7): DGGITQSPKYLFRKEGQNVTLSCEQNLNHDAMYWYRQDPGQGLRLIYYSQIVNDFQKGDIAEGYSVSREKKESFPLTVTSAQKNPTAFYLCASSKLTTAPGPEQYFGPGTRLTVT.